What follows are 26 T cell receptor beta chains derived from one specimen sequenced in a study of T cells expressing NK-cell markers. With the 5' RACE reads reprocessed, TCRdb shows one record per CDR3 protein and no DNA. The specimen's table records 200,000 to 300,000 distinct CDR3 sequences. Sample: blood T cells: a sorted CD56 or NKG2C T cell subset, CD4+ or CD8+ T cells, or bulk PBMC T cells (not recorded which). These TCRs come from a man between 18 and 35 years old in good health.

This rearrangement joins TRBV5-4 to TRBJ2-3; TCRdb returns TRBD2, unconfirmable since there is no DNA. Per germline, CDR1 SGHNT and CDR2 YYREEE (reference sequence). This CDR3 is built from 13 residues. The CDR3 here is CASSLLGVGTQYF.

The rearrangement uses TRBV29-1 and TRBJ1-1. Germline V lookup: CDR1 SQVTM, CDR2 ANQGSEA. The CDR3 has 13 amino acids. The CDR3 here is CSVNGVLLTEAFF. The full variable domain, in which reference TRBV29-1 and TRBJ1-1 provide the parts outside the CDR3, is SAVISQKPSRDICQRGTSLTIQCQVDSQVTMMFWYRQQPGQSLTLIATANQGSEATYESGFVIDKFPISRPNLTFSTLTVSNMSPEDSSIYLCSVNGVLLTEAFFGQGTRLTVV.

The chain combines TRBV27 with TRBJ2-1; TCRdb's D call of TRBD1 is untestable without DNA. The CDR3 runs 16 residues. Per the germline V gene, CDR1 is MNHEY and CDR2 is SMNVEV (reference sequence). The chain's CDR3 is CASSKDGTGGSLKQFF.

The CDR3 is CASSLVEGTPYEQYF. The chain carries TRBV7-8 and TRBJ2-7; TCRdb's D call of TRBD2 is untestable without DNA. The CDR3 has 15 residues. The germline V gene encodes CDR1 SGHVS and CDR2 FQNEAQ.

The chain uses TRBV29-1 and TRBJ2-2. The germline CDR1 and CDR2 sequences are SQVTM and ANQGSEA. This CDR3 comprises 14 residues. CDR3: CSVVLPANTGELFF.

The CDR3 loop is CASRPGNSNTEAFF. The chain carries TRBV12-3 or TRBV12-4 and TRBJ1-1; TCRdb proposes TRBD1, but this gene call is untestable without DNA. The CDR3 covers 14 residues.

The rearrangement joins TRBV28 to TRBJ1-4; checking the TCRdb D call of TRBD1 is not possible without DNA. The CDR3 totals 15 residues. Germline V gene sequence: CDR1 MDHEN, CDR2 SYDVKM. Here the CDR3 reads CASSSPGTTNEKLFF.

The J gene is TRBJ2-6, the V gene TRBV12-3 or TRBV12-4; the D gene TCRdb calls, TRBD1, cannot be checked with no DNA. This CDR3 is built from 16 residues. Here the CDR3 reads CASTTPGGTGANVLTF.

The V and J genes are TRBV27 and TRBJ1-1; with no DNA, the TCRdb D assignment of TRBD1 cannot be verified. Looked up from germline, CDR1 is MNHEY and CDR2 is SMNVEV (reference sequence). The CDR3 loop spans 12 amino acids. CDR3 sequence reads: CATRRGDTEAFF.

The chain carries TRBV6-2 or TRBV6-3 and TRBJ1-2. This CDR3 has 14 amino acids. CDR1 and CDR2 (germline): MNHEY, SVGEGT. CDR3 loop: CASSFGGADYGYTF.

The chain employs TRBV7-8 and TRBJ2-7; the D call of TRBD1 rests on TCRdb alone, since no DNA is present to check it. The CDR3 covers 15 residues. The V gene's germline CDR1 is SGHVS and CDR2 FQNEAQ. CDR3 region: CASSASGTVLYEQYF.

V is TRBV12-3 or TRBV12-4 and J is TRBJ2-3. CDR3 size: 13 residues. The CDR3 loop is CASSRGAPSTQYF.

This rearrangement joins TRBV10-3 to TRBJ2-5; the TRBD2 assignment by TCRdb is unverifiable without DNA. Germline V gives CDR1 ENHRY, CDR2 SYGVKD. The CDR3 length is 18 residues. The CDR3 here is CAISDSRGASGVQETQYF.

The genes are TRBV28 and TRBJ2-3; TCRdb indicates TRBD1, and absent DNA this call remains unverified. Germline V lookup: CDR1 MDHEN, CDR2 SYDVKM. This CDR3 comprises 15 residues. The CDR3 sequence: CASSTGQGIGDTQYF.

This CDR3 is CASSHRQGRQPQHF. The gene calls are TRBV6-1 and TRBJ1-5; TCRdb lists TRBD1, though no DNA is available to test this call. The CDR3 loop spans 14 amino acids. The germline CDR1 and CDR2 sequences are MNHNS and SASEGT.

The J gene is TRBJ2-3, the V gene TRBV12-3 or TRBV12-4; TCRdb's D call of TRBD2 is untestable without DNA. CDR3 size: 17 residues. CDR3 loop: CASSLSALAGRTDTQYF.

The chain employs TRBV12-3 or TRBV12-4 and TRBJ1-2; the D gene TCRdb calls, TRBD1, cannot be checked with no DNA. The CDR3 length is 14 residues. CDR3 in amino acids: CASSFDTGLSGYTF.

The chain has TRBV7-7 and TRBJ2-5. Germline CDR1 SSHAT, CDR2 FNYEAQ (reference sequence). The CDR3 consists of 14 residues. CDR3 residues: CASGSNAVAETQYF.

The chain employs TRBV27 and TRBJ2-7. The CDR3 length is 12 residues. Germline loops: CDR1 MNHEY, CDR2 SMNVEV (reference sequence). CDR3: CASLSSTYEQYF.

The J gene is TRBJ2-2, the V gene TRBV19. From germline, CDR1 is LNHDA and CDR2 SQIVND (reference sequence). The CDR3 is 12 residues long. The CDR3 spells CASSILVGELFF.

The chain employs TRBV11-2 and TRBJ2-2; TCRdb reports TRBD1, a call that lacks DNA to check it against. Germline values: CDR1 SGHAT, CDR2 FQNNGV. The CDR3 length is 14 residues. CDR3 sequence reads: CASSLDPRRGELFF.

CDR3 protein: CASSFTGVGTEAFF. The chain recombines TRBV5-6 with TRBJ1-1; TCRdb calls TRBD1, which cannot be checked without DNA. The CDR3 covers 14 residues. Germline V gives CDR1 SGHDT, CDR2 YYEEEE. The variable domain in full, with the rest retrieved from reference TRBV5-6 and TRBJ1-1, is DAGVTQSPTHLIKTRGQQVTLRCSPKSGHDTVSWYQQALGQGPQFIFQYYEEEERQRGNFPDRFSGHQFPNYSSELNVNALLLGDSALYLCASSFTGVGTEAFFGQGTRLTVV.

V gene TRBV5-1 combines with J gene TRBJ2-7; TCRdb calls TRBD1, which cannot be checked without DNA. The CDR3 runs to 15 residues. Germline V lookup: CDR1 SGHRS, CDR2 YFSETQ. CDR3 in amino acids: CASSFGQSGSYEQYF.

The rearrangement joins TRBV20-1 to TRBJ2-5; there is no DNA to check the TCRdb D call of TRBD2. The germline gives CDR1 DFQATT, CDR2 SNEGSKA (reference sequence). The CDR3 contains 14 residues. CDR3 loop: CSASPLAVGETQYF.

This chain's CDR3 is CASSADGSSNQPQHF. V gene TRBV25-1 combines with J gene TRBJ1-5. The CDR3 is made up of 15 amino acids. From germline, CDR1 is MGHDK and CDR2 SYGVNS.

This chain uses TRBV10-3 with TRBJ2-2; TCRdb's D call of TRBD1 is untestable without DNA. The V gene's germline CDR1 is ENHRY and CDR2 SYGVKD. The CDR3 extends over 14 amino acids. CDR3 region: CAISEDRVTGELFF.